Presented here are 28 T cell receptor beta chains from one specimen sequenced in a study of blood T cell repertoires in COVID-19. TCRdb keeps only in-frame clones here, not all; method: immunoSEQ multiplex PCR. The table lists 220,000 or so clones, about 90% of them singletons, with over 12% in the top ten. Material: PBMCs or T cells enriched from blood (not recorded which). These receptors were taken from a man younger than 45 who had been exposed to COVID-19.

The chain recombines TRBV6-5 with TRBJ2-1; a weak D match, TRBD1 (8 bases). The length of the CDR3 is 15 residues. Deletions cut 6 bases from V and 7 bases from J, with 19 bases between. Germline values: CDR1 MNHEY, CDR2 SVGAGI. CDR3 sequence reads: CASSRDRGGSNEQFF. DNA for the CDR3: TGTGCCAGCAGCCGCGACAGGGGAGGGTCGAATGAGCAGTTCTTC.

CDR3 sequence reads: CASLLVRVNTGELFF. The CDR3 DNA sequence: TGTGCCAGCCTACTAGTGAGGGTGAACACCGGGGAGCTGTTTTTT. V and J are TRBV6-5 and TRBJ2-2, with D tentatively TRBD2 (5 bases). Germline V gives CDR1 MNHEY, CDR2 SVGAGI. Trimming took 8 bases from V and 1 from J, leaving 14 bases between them. CDR3 size: 15 residues.

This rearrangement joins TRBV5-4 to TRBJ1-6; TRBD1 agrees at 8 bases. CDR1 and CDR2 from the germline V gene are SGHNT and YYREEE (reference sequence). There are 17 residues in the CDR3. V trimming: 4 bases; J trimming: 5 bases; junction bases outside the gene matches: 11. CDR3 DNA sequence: TGTGCCAGCAGCAACGTTCAGGGGGCCGTCAATAATTCACCCCTCCACTTT. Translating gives CASSNVQGAVNNSPLHF.

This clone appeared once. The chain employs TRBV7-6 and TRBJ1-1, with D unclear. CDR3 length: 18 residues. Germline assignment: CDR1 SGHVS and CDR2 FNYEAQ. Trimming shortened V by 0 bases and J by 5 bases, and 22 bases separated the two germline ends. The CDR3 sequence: CASSLAVVGSRLRTEAFF. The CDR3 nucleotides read TGTGCCAGCAGCTTAGCGGTGGTAGGGAGCAGACTGAGGACTGAAGCTTTCTTT. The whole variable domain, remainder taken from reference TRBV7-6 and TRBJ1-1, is GAGVSQSPRYKVTKRGQDVALRCDPISGHVSLYWYRQALGQGPEFLTYFNYEAQQDKSGLPNDRFSAERPEGSISTLTIQRTEQRDSAMYRCASSLAVVGSRLRTEAFFGQGTRLTVV.

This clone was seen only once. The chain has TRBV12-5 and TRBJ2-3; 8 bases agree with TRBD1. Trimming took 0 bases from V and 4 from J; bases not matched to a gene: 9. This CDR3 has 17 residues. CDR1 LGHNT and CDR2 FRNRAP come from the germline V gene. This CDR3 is CASGLVLGQGVSDTQYF. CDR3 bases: TGTGCTAGTGGTTTGGTACTTGGACAGGGCGTATCAGATACGCAGTATTTT.

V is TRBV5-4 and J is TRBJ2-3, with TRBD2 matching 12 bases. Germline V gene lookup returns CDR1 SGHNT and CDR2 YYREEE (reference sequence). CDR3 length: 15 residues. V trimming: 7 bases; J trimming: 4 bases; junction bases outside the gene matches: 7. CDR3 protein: CASPSSGGGADTQYF. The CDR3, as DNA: TGTGCCAGCCCGTCTAGCGGGGGGGGTGCAGATACGCAGTATTTT.

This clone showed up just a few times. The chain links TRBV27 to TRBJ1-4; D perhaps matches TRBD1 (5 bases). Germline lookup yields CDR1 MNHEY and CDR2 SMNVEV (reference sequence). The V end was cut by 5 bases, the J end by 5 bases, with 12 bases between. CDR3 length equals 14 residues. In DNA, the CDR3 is TGTGCCAGCAGTCCAACAAGGGGAAATGAAAAACTGTTTTTT. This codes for CASSPTRGNEKLFF.

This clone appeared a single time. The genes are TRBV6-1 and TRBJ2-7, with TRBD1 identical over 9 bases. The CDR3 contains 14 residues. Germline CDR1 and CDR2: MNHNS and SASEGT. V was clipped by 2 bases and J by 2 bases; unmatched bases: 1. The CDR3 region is CASSERDRAYEQYF. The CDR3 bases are TGTGCCAGCAGTGAACGGGACAGGGCCTACGAGCAGTACTTC.

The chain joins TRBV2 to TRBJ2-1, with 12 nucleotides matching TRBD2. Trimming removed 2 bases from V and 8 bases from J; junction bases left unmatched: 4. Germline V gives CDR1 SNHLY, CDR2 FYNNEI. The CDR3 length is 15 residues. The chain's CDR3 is CASSELAGGPYEQFF. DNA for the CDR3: TGTGCCAGCAGTGAACTAGCGGGGGGGCCATATGAGCAGTTCTTC.

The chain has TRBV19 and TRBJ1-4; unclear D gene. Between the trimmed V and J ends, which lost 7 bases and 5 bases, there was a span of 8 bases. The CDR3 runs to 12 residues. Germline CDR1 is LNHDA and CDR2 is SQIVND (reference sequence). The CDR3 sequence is CASTVKNEKLFF. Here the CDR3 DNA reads TGTGCCAGTACAGTCAAGAATGAAAAACTGTTTTTT.

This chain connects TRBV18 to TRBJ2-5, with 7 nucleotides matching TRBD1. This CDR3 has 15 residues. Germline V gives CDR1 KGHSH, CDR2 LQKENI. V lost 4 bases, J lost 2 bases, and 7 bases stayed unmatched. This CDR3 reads CASSRQGMWQETQYF. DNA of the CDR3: TGTGCCAGCTCACGACAGGGTATGTGGCAAGAGACCCAGTACTTC. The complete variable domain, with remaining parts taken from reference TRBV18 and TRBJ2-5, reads NAGVMQNPRHLVRRRGQEARLRCSPMKGHSHVYWYRQLPEEGLKFMVYLQKENIIDESGMPKERFSAEFPKEGPSILRIQQVVRGDSAAYFCASSRQGMWQETQYFGPGTRLLVL.

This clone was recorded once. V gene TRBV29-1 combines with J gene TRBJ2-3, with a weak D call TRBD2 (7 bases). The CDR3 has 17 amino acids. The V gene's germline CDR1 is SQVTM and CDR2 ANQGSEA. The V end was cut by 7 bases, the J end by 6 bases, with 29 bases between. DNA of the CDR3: TGCAGCGCCGACGGTAGAGTCCGGCGGGGGCCCCCCGATACGCAGTATTTT. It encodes CSADGRVRRGPPDTQYF.

CDR3 loop: CASSLGQGYTEAFF. DNA for the CDR3: TGTGCCAGCAGCTTAGGGCAGGGTTACACTGAAGCTTTCTTT. The V gene is TRBV7-2, the J gene TRBJ1-1; possible D gene TRBD1, 5 bases. Germline V gene data show CDR1 as SGHTA and CDR2 as FQGNSA. This CDR3 comprises 14 residues. V dropped 1 base and J dropped 3 bases, with 9 bases sitting between them.

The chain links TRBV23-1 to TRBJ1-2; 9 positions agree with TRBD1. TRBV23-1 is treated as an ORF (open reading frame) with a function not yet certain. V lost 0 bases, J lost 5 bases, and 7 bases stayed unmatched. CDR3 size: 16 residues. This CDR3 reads CASSQSPRDREYGYTF. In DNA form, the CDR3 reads TGCGCCAGCAGTCAATCCCCCCGGGACAGGGAATATGGCTACACCTTC.

This chain's CDR3 is CASSQDPLQGARGYTF. The CDR3, as DNA: TGCGCCAGCAGCCAAGATCCCCTACAGGGGGCGCGTGGCTACACCTTC. The J gene is TRBJ1-2, the V gene TRBV4-1, with TRBD1 matching over 9 bases. The length of the CDR3 is 16 residues. Germline values: CDR1 MGHRA, CDR2 YSYEKL. V was clipped by 0 bases and J by 7 bases; unmatched bases: 9.

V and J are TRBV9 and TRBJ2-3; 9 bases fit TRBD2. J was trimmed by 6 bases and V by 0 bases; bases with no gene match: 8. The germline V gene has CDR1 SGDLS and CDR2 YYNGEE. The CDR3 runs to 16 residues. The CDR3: CASSVASGGMGDTQYF. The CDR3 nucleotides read TGTGCCAGCAGCGTAGCAAGCGGGGGGATGGGTGATACGCAGTATTTT.

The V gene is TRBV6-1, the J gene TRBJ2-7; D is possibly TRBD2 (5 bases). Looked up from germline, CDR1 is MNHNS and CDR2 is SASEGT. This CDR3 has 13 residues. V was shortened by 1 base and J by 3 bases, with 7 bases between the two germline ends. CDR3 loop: CASSEGGHYEQYF. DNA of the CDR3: TGTGCCAGCAGTGAAGGAGGGCACTACGAGCAGTACTTC.

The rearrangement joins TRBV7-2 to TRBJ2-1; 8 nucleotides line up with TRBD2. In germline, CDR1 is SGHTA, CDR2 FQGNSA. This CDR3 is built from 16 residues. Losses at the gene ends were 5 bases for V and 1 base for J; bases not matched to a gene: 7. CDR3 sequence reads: CASSQSGGGSYNEQFF. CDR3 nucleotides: TGTGCCAGCAGCCAATCCGGGGGGGGTTCCTACAATGAGCAGTTCTTC.

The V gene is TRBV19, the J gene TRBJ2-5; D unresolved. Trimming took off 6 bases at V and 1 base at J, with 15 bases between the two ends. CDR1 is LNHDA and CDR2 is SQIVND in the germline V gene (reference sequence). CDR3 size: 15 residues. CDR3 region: CASSLTRQSQETQYF. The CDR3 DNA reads TGTGCCAGTAGCCTAACGCGGCAAAGCCAAGAGACCCAGTACTTC.

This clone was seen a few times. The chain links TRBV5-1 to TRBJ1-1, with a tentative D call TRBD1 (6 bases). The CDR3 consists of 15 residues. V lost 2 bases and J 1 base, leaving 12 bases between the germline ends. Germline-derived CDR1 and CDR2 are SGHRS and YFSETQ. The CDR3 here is CASSFTGQQNTEAFF. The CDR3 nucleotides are TGCGCCAGCAGCTTTACCGGACAGCAGAACACTGAAGCTTTCTTT.

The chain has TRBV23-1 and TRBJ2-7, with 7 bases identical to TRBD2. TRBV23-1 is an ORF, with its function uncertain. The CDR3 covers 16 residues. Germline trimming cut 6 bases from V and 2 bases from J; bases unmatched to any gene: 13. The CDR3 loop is CASRIPGLCQTYEQYF. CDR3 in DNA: TGCGCCAGCAGAATCCCGGGACTATGCCAGACCTACGAGCAGTACTTC.

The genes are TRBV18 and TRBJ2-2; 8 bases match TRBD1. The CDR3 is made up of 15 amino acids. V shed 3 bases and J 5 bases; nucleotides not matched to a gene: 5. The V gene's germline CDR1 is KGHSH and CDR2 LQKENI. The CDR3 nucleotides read TGTGCCAGCTCACCGAGGCAGGGGGCAACCGGGGAGCTGTTTTTT. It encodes CASSPRQGATGELFF.

The CDR3 region is CASSFAAGEDNEQFF. CDR3 DNA sequence: TGTGCCAGCAGCTTTGCGGCGGGCGAGGACAATGAGCAGTTCTTC. The gene calls are TRBV11-3 and TRBJ2-1; maybe TRBD2 (5 bases). CDR1 is SGHNT, CDR2 YENEEA, per germline. This CDR3 is 15 amino acids long. Trimming took 3 bases from V and 5 from J, leaving 14 bases between them.

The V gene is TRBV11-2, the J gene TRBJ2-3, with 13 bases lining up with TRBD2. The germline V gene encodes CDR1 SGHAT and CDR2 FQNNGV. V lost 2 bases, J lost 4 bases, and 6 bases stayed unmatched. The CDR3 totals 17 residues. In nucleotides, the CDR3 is TGTGCCAGCAGCTTAACACTAGCGGGGGGGCGGTCAGATACGCAGTATTTT. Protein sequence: CASSLTLAGGRSDTQYF.

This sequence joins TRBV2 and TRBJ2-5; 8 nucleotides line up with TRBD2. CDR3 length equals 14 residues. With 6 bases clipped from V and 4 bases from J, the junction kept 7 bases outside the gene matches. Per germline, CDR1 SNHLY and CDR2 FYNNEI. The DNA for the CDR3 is TGTGCCAGCAGAGAACGGGGGGGCCTAGAGACCCAGTACTTC. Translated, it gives CASRERGGLETQYF.

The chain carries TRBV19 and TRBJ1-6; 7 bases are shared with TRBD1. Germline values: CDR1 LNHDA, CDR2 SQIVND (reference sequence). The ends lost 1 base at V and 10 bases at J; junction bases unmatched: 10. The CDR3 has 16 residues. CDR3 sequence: CASSIGNRGRSSPLHF. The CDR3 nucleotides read TGTGCCAGTAGTATAGGAAACAGGGGTCGGAGCTCACCCCTCCACTTT.

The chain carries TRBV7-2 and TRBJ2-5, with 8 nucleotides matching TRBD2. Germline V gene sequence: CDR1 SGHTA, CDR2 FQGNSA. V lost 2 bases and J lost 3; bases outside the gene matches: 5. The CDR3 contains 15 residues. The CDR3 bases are TGTGCCAGCAGCTTATCCGGGACTAGGGAAGAGACCCAGTACTTC. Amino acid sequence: CASSLSGTREETQYF.

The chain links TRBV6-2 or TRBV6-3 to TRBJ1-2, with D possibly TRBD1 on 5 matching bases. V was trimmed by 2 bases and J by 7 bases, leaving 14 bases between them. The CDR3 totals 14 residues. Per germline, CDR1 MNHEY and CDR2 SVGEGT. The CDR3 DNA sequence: TGTGCCAGCAGTTACCACAGGCAGGGAAGTGGCTACACCTTC. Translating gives CASSYHRQGSGYTF.